The clone carrying this TCR beta chain showed up many times. What it binds is unknown. The junction differs from germline at one of its ends, possibly a read error. The record originates from a study of Graves' ophthalmopathy and Graves' hyperthyroidism. Study-wide results and caveats: As the model predicted ophthalmopathy progression, it achieved a sensitivity of 70.59% and a specificity of around 73%.

Germline CDR1 and CDR2: KGHSH and LQKENI. The CDR3 covers 14 residues. Amplified TCR beta CDR3 regions were obtained using RNA transcripts as template. The first-round RT-PCR employed HTBI primers together with the Qiagen OneStep RT-PCR kit. A multiplex PCR was then performed as the second round. Each CDR3 protein gets one entry after TCRdb re-called the multiplex PCR reads with MiXCR. The profile covers around 340,000 distinct CDR3 sequences, with roughly 15% appearing a single time and over 9% taken by the ten largest. Every ophthalmopathy donor presented moderate-to-severe activity, CAS ≥3, NOSPECS ≥4 and duration under 3 months.

V gene TRBV18 combines with J gene TRBJ2-5, with 7 bases identical to TRBD1. Sequenced sample: peripheral blood. This TCR was sampled from an adult man with Graves' ophthalmopathy. The DNA for the CDR3 is TGTGCCAGCTCACCTGGACAGGAAAGAGAGACCCGGTACTTC. Translating gives CASSPGQERETRYF.